This record looks at one TCR beta chain sequence and its context. What it binds is not known. The protocol was immunoSEQ multiplex PCR, while the TCRdb copy is restricted to in-frame clones and leaves out a portion. Of roughly 180,000 clones in the sample, roughly 94% were seen once. The sample is drawn from a study of T cell responses to AZD1222 COVID-19 vaccine. Trimming took 5 bases from V and 3 from J; bases not matched to a gene: 3. CDR3 size: 14 residues. Germline V gene lookup returns CDR1 SGHAT and CDR2 FQNNGV. Findings and limits, study-wide: Within unmutated variant regions lay the reported targets of nearly half of spike-specific TCRs. Recipients of two AZD1222 doses showed rising Spike-specific TCR breadth and depth. Clonal diversity was possibly underestimated, and white British individuals and females predominated among donors.

The chain recombines TRBV11-2 with TRBJ1-2; 10 nucleotides match TRBD1. The TCR originated in an adult who received the AZD1222 COVID-19 vaccine. The sequencing used peripheral blood, collected 28 days after the second AZD1222 dose. The DNA of the CDR3 is TGTGCCAGCAGCAGACAGGGGGCTGACTATGGCTACACCTTC. It specifies CASSRQGADYGYTF.